These 30 T cell receptor beta chains were sequenced from one sample in a study of neoadjuvant anti-PD-1 for oral cavity cancer. The repertoire was sequenced with immunoSEQ multiplex PCR; TCRdb's copy has only in-frame clones and lacks some. The sample consists of approximately 10,000 clones, approximately 64% of them appearing once. Time point: after neoadjuvant nivolumab, at surgical resection. Source: PBMCs, taken after nivolumab (anti-PD-1) treatment. The receptors shown here come from a person aged 35 to 85 with oral cavity squamous cell carcinoma.

This chain joins TRBV9 and TRBJ2-4; D is perhaps TRBD2 (6 bases). V was pared by 3 bases and J by 0 bases, with 7 bases between. The CDR3 totals 14 residues. Germline V gives CDR1 SGDLS, CDR2 YYNGEE. CDR3 bases: TGTGCCAGCAGCGCGGGACTAGCCAAAAACATTCAGTACTTC. Translating gives CASSAGLAKNIQYF.

J is TRBJ1-5 and V is TRBV2; D might be TRBD1 (5 bases). The CDR3 is 13 amino acids. Germline V gives CDR1 SNHLY, CDR2 FYNNEI. The V end lost 6 bases, the J end lost 0 bases, and 6 bases lay between the germline ends. CDR3 region: CASSRDSNQPQHF. Here the CDR3 DNA reads TGTGCCAGCAGCAGGGATAGCAATCAGCCCCAGCATTTT.

V and J are TRBV2 and TRBJ1-2; tentatively, D is TRBD1 (5 bases). V lost 1 base and J lost 4, with 10 bases in between. CDR3 length: 14 residues. Germline loops: CDR1 SNHLY, CDR2 FYNNEI. The DNA for the CDR3 is TGTGCCAGCAGTGAAGAGGGTCAGGGCTATGGCTACACCTTC. Translating gives CASSEEGQGYGYTF.

The chain combines TRBV2 with TRBJ2-7; 8 nucleotides line up with TRBD1. In germline, CDR1 is SNHLY, CDR2 FYNNEI. This CDR3 comprises 14 residues. V gave up 7 bases and J gave up 0 bases; unmatched junction bases: 5. The CDR3 loop is CASTDRGSSYEQYF. CDR3 nucleotides: TGTGCCAGCACAGACAGGGGAAGCTCCTACGAGCAGTACTTC.

This clone was picked up one time. V usage is TRBV6-6 and J usage is TRBJ2-7; the D gene could be TRBD1 or TRBD2 (5 bases each). The CDR3 runs to 15 residues. Trimming removed 2 bases at V and 0 bases at J, with 11 bases between. Germline CDR1 MNHNY, CDR2 SVGAGI (reference sequence). The CDR3 sequence: CASSYQGRHSYEQYF. DNA of the CDR3: TGTGCCAGCAGTTACCAGGGACGGCACTCCTACGAGCAGTACTTC.

V usage is TRBV5-6 and J usage is TRBJ2-7; D is unresolved. The CDR3 has 13 amino acids. Germline V CDR1 and CDR2: SGHDT, YYEEEE. With 0 bases removed from V and 1 base from J, the gap between germline ends came to 5 bases. CDR3 sequence: CASSLAGSYEQYF. The CDR3, as DNA: TGTGCCAGCAGCTTGGCAGGTTCCTACGAGCAGTACTTC.

V is TRBV10-3 and J is TRBJ2-2; no clear D. V was shortened by 4 bases and J by 0 bases, with 3 bases between the two germline ends. The CDR3 runs 13 residues. CDR1 and CDR2 from the germline V gene are ENHRY and SYGVKD. The CDR3 sequence is CAISGANTGELFF. Written as DNA, the CDR3 is TGTGCCATCAGTGGCGCGAACACCGGGGAGCTGTTTTTT.

This chain joins TRBV7-9 and TRBJ1-6, with TRBD1 matching 8 bases. J lost 9 bases, V lost 8 bases, and 9 bases had no gene match. The germline V gene has CDR1 SEHNR and CDR2 FQNEAQ (reference sequence). This CDR3 comprises 14 residues. In DNA form, the CDR3 reads TGTGCCAGCTCTACCGGACAGGGAGGTTCACCCCTCCACTTT. Amino acids: CASSTGQGGSPLHF. The variable domain in full, with the rest retrieved from reference TRBV7-9 and TRBJ1-6, is DTGVSQNPRHKITKRGQNVTFRCDPISEHNRLYWYRQTLGQGPEFLTYFQNEAQLEKSRLLSDRFSAERPKGSFSTLEIQRTEQGDSAMYLCASSTGQGGSPLHFGNGTRLTVT.

This sequence joins TRBV6-5 and TRBJ2-7, with D perhaps assigned TRBD1 or TRBD2 (6 bases each). The CDR3 extends over 14 amino acids. Germline V gene data show CDR1 as MNHEY and CDR2 as SVGAGI. With 7 bases removed from V and 6 bases from J, the gap between germline ends came to 19 bases. CDR3: CASNPGGRPREQYF. CDR3 DNA sequence: TGTGCCAGCAATCCCGGGGGCCGTCCCCGCGAGCAGTACTTC.

In its sample, this clone was seen a few times. The chain carries TRBV5-4 and TRBJ1-3, with D perhaps TRBD1 (6 bases). This CDR3 region has 15 residues. Per the germline V gene, CDR1 is SGHNT and CDR2 is YYREEE (reference sequence). V lost 0 bases and J 3 bases, leaving 10 bases between the germline ends. For the CDR3, the DNA is TGTGCCAGCAGCTTGGGGACAGTTGGTGGAAACACCATATATTTT. Its translation: CASSLGTVGGNTIYF.

In its sample, this clone was seen a few times. The chain has TRBV30 and TRBJ1-6, with D perhaps matching TRBD1 (6 bases). The CDR3 covers 12 residues. Germline CDR1 is GTSNPN and CDR2 is SVGIG (reference sequence). V dropped 8 bases and J dropped 7 bases, with 12 bases sitting between them. The CDR3 DNA reads as TGTGCCCGCGGGACACCGAATTCACCCCTCCACTTT. This translates into CARGTPNSPLHF.

V usage is TRBV4-1 and J usage is TRBJ1-2; the match to TRBD1 covers 7 bases. With 0 bases clipped from V and 8 bases from J, the junction kept 6 bases outside the gene matches. CDR3 size: 14 residues. Germline V lookup: CDR1 MGHRA, CDR2 YSYEKL. The CDR3 region has the DNA TGCGCCAGCAGCCAAGATAGAAACAGGGGCGGCTACACCTTC. This sequence encodes CASSQDRNRGGYTF.

This clone was detected once. The chain employs TRBV19 and TRBJ2-7; either TRBD1 or TRBD2 may fit D (5 bases each). Germline V CDR1 and CDR2: LNHDA, SQIVND (reference sequence). Trimming removed 7 bases at V and 5 bases at J, with 21 bases between. The CDR3 is 15 residues long. The CDR3 here is CASTPSGTGLNEQYF. The CDR3 bases are TGTGCCAGTACCCCCTCCGGGACGGGCCTTAACGAGCAGTACTTC.

The rearrangement joins TRBV18 to TRBJ1-5; 7 nucleotides agree with TRBD1. CDR1 and CDR2 (germline): KGHSH, LQKENI. There are 15 residues in the CDR3. Trimming removed 5 bases from V and 2 bases from J; junction bases left unmatched: 6. CDR3 nucleotide sequence: TGTGCCAGCTCAACAGGGGATGAAGGCAATCAGCCCCAGCATTTT. Protein: CASSTGDEGNQPQHF. The variable domain in full, with the rest retrieved from reference TRBV18 and TRBJ1-5, is NAGVMQNPRHLVRRRGQEARLRCSPMKGHSHVYWYRQLPEEGLKFMVYLQKENIIDESGMPKERFSAEFPKEGPSILRIQQVVRGDSAAYFCASSTGDEGNQPQHFGDGTRLSIL.

The chain employs TRBV2 and TRBJ2-5; no reliable D call. Trimming took off 0 bases at V and 4 bases at J, with 12 bases between the two ends. Germline CDR1 reads SNHLY; CDR2 reads FYNNEI. The CDR3 has 15 amino acids. DNA for the CDR3: TGTGCCAGCAGTGAAGCCCCCGGTGCCGGAGAGACCCAGTACTTC. Amino acid sequence: CASSEAPGAGETQYF.

This clone appeared a few times. The chain is built from TRBV5-5 and TRBJ1-2; no definite D call. V gave up 3 bases and J gave up 2 bases, with 8 bases separating them. The germline gives CDR1 SGHKS, CDR2 YYEKEE (reference sequence). The CDR3 length is 13 residues. CDR3 sequence: CASSSGANYGYTF. The CDR3 DNA sequence: TGTGCCAGCAGCTCGGGAGCCAACTATGGCTACACCTTC.

This clone has only one observation. The chain is built from TRBV6-1 and TRBJ1-2; possible D gene TRBD1, 5 bases. The CDR3 contains 15 residues. V was trimmed by 0 bases and J by 2 bases, leaving 10 bases between them. Germline loops: CDR1 MNHNS, CDR2 SASEGT. The CDR3 spells CASSEALRGNYGYTF. The CDR3 DNA sequence: TGTGCCAGCAGTGAAGCGCTTCGGGGGAACTATGGCTACACCTTC.

The chain has TRBV6-5 and TRBJ1-6; TRBD1 matches 7 bases. Germline CDR1 is MNHEY and CDR2 is SVGAGI. The V and J ends lost 5 bases and 14 bases, in that order; junction bases with no gene match: 6. The CDR3 loop spans 12 amino acids. The CDR3 reads CASSPLQGTLHF. CDR3 DNA: TGTGCCAGCAGTCCGCTACAGGGGACCCTCCACTTT.

This clone was detected once. The rearrangement uses TRBV11-2 and TRBJ2-7; D perhaps matches TRBD1 (5 bases). CDR1 is SGHAT and CDR2 is FQNNGV in the germline V gene. This CDR3 has 14 residues. The V end lost 3 bases, the J end lost 2 bases, and 11 bases lay between the germline ends. CDR3 coding DNA: TGTGCCAGCAGCTTTAAGGGGTTCGCCTACGAGCAGTACTTC. This codes for CASSFKGFAYEQYF.

This rearrangement joins TRBV30 to TRBJ2-1; D may match TRBD1 or TRBD2 (5 bases each). CDR1 and CDR2 from the germline V gene are GTSNPN and SVGIG (reference sequence). CDR3 size: 16 residues. Trimming took off 3 bases at V and 0 bases at J, with 15 bases between the two ends. CDR3 DNA: TGTGCCTGGAGCGGTACATGGGGGAACTCCTACAATGAGCAGTTCTTC. Translated, it gives CAWSGTWGNSYNEQFF.

The chain is built from TRBV5-1 and TRBJ2-3; TRBD1 agrees at 7 bases. Germline loops: CDR1 SGHRS, CDR2 YFSETQ. The CDR3 sequence is 14 residues long. Trimming cost V 4 bases and J 2 bases; bases outside gene matches: 4. The CDR3: CASSTGQVTDTQYF. DNA of the CDR3: TGCGCCAGCAGCACTGGACAGGTCACAGATACGCAGTATTTT.

The DNA of the CDR3 is TGTGCCAGCAGCGTAGTAGCCGGACTTCTCACAGATACGCAGTATTTT. Its translation is CASSVVAGLLTDTQYF. The chain couples TRBV9 to TRBJ2-3, with D possibly matching TRBD2 (5 bases). Germline CDR1 SGDLS, CDR2 YYNGEE. V lost 0 bases and J lost 2, with 13 bases in between. The CDR3 length is 16 residues.

V and J are TRBV9 and TRBJ1-3; D call uncertain. The ends were cut back, 0 bases at V and 2 bases at J, with 3 bases in the middle. Germline CDR1 and CDR2: SGDLS and YYNGEE. This CDR3 spans 13 amino acids. The CDR3 protein is CASSVGTGNTIYF. CDR3 DNA: TGTGCCAGCAGCGTAGGTACTGGAAACACCATATATTTT.

The rearrangement joins TRBV15 to TRBJ1-2; no firm D call. Germline V gives CDR1 LNHNV, CDR2 YYDKDF (reference sequence). CDR3 size: 16 residues. V was clipped by 4 bases and J by 4 bases, with 19 bases between them. The CDR3: CATSTRRIPEVYGYTF. CDR3 DNA: TGTGCCACCAGCACCAGACGTATCCCGGAGGTCTATGGCTACACCTTC.

V gene TRBV27 combines with J gene TRBJ1-2; 9 bases fit TRBD1. CDR1 MNHEY and CDR2 SMNVEV come from the germline V gene (reference sequence). The CDR3 consists of 15 residues. V trimming: 4 bases; J trimming: 3 bases; junction bases outside the gene matches: 6. In DNA, the CDR3 is TGTGCCAGCAGTTCGGACAGGGGAGGGGACTATGGCTACACCTTC. The encoded protein is CASSSDRGGDYGYTF.

This chain links TRBV5-4 with TRBJ2-1, with D perhaps matching TRBD2 (6 bases). The germline V gene has CDR1 SGHNT and CDR2 YYREEE (reference sequence). Trimming pared 0 bases from V and 4 bases from J, leaving 8 bases between. The CDR3 spans 14 residues. The chain's CDR3 is CASSLGGLYNEQFF. DNA for the CDR3: TGTGCCAGCAGCTTGGGGGGACTTTACAATGAGCAGTTCTTC.

This clone has a handful of counts. The chain combines TRBV5-1 with TRBJ2-2; 7 bases match TRBD1. Germline assignment: CDR1 SGHRS and CDR2 YFSETQ. The CDR3 is 15 residues long. The V gene end was trimmed by 0 bases and the J gene end by 4 bases; junction bases not matched to a gene: 3. This chain's CDR3 is CASSLEGASTGELFF. In DNA form, the CDR3 reads TGCGCCAGCAGCTTGGAGGGGGCGAGCACCGGGGAGCTGTTTTTT.

The CDR3 DNA reads as TGTGCCATCAGTGAGTCGCAGGCTAGCGGGGACTACAATGAGCAGTTCTTC. The encoded protein is CAISESQASGDYNEQFF. V and J are TRBV10-3 and TRBJ2-1, with 9 bases matching TRBD2. CDR3 length equals 17 residues. Losses at the gene ends were 0 bases for V and 3 bases for J; bases not matched to a gene: 6. Germline lookup yields CDR1 ENHRY and CDR2 SYGVKD.

The CDR3 sequence: CASVSGGLYTEAFF. Written as DNA, the CDR3 is TGCGCCAGTGTCTCAGGGGGCCTTTACACTGAAGCTTTCTTT. V usage is TRBV10-2 and J usage is TRBJ1-1; 8 positions agree with TRBD1. Germline CDR1 and CDR2: WSHSY and SAAADI. After removal of 9 bases from V and 3 bases from J, the junction contained 9 bases not matched to a gene. The CDR3 covers 14 residues.

Here the CDR3 DNA reads TGTGCCAGCACCTCCCCAAAACAGGGGGCGCCGAACACCGGGGAGCTGTTTTTT. Encoded protein: CASTSPKQGAPNTGELFF. The rearrangement joins TRBV2 to TRBJ2-2, with TRBD1 matching 9 bases. Trimming cost V 7 bases and J 0 bases; bases outside gene matches: 12. Germline V CDR1 and CDR2: SNHLY, FYNNEI. The CDR3 covers 18 residues.